This TCR beta chain was profiled in a study of shared clonotypes between healthy human individuals. Findings and limits, study-wide: Memory subsets had estimated richness that was generally smaller than that of naive subsets. All-four-donor shared clonotypes had higher generation probabilities than non-shared clonotypes did.

In the naive CD8 group, cells lacked CD45RO and were positively selected for CCR7, so terminally differentiated effector memory CD45RA+ cells were left out. Donors had no recently reported acute infections or vaccinations and were HIV-negative. Sequenced by immunoSEQ multiplex PCR; TCRdb stores in-frame clones only, minus some. Among approximately 810,000 clones, 80% to 95% were seen once, and the ten largest hold 20% to 30%. Note on this clone: Its target is not known. Different DNA sequences within this sample yield the same CDR3.

Trimming cost V 5 bases and J 4 bases, with 14 bases left between them. There are 14 residues in the CDR3. Germline values: CDR1 MNHEY, CDR2 SMNVEV (reference sequence). The sequence came from a man aged 25-45 years in good health. Sequencing was performed on naive CD8+ T cells sorted from blood. This chain joins TRBV27 and TRBJ1-1, with a possible D match to TRBD1 (5 bases). CDR3 region: CASSLSGSGTEAFF. CDR3 sequence (DNA): TGTGCCAGCAGTCTCTCAGGGAGCGGCACTGAAGCTTTCTTT.